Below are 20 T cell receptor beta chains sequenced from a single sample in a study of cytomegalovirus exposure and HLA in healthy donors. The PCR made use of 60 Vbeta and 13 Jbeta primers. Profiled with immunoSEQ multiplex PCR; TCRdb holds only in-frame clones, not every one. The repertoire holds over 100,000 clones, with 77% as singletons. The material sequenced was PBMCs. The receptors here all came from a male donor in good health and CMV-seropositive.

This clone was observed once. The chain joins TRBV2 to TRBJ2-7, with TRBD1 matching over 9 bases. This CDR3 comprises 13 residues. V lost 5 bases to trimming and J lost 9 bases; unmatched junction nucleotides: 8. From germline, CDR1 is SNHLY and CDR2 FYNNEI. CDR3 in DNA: TGTGCCAGCAGTCCAGACAGGGGGGCCTTGCAGTACTTC. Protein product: CASSPDRGALQYF.

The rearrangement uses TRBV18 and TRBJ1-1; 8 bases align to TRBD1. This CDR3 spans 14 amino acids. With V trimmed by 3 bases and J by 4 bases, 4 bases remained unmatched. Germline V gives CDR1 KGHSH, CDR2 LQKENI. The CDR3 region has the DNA TGTGCCAGCTCACCCCAGGGGGCCGGCACTGAAGCTTTCTTT. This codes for CASSPQGAGTEAFF. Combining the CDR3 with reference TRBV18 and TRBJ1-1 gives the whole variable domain NAGVMQNPRHLVRRRGQEARLRCSPMKGHSHVYWYRQLPEEGLKFMVYLQKENIIDESGMPKERFSAEFPKEGPSILRIQQVVRGDSAAYFCASSPQGAGTEAFFGQGTRLTVV.

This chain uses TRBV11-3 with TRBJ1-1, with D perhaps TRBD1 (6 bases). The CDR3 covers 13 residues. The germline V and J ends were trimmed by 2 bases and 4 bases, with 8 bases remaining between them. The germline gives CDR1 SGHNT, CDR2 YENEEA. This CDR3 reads CASSLQGSTEAFF. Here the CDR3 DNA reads TGTGCCAGCAGCTTACAGGGGAGCACTGAAGCTTTCTTT. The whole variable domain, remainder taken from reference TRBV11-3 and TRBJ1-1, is EAGVVQSPRYKIIEKKQPVAFWCNPISGHNTLYWYLQNLGQGPELLIRYENEEAVDDSQLPKDRFSAERLKGVDSTLKIQPAELGDSAVYLCASSLQGSTEAFFGQGTRLTVV.

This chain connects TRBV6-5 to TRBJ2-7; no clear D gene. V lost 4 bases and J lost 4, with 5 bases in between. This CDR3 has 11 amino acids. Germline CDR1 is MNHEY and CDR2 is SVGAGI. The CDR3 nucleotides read TGTGCCAGCAGTTCCCAGTACGAGCAGTACTTC. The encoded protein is CASSSQYEQYF.

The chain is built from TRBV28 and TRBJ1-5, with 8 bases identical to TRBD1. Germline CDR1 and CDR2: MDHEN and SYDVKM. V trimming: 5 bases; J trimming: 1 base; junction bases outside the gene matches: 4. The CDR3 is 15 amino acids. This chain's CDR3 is CASSKTGGSNQPQHF. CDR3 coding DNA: TGTGCCAGCAGTAAAACAGGGGGAAGCAATCAGCCCCAGCATTTT.

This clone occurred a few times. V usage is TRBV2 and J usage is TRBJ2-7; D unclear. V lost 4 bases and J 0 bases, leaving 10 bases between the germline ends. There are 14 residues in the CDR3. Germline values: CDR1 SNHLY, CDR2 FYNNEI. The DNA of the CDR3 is TGTGCCAGCAGTGGCCTGGGCAGCTCCTACGAGCAGTACTTC. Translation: CASSGLGSSYEQYF.

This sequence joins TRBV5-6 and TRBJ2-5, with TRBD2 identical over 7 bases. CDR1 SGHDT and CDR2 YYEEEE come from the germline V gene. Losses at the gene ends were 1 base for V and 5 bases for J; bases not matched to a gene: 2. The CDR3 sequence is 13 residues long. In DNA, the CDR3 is TGTGCCAGCAGCTTGAGCGGGGAGGAGACCCAGTACTTC. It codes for CASSLSGEETQYF. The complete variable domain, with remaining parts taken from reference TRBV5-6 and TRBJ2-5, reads DAGVTQSPTHLIKTRGQQVTLRCSPKSGHDTVSWYQQALGQGPQFIFQYYEEEERQRGNFPDRFSGHQFPNYSSELNVNALLLGDSALYLCASSLSGEETQYFGPGTRLLVL.

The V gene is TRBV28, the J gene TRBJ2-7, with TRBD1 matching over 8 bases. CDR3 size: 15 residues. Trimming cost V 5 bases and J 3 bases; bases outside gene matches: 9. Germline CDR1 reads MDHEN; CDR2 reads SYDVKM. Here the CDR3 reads CASSPARGQIYEQYF. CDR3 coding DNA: TGTGCCAGCAGTCCCGCCAGGGGGCAAATCTACGAGCAGTACTTC.

CDR3 sequence (DNA): TGTGCCAGCAGTGGGGCGGACAGATCCTACACCGGGGAGCTGTTTTTT. Its protein product is CASSGADRSYTGELFF. This sequence joins TRBV7-9 and TRBJ2-2, with D possibly being TRBD1 (6 bases). Looked up from germline, CDR1 is SEHNR and CDR2 is FQNEAQ (reference sequence). CDR3 length: 16 amino acids. Trimming shortened V by 6 bases and J by 3 bases, and 17 bases separated the two germline ends.

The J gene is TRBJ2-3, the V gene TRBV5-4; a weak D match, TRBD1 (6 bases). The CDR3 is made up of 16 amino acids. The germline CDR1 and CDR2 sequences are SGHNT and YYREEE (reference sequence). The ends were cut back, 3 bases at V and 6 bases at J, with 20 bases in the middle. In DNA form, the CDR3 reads TGTGCCAGCAGCTGGAACCGGGACATAGCAGGGGATACGCAGTATTTT. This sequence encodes CASSWNRDIAGDTQYF.

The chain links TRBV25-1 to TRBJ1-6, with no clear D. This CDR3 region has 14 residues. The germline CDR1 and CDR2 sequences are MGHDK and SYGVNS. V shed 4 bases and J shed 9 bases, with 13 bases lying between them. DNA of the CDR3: TGTGCCAGCAGTGTGACTGGGGAGGTTTCACCCCTCCACTTT. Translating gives CASSVTGEVSPLHF.

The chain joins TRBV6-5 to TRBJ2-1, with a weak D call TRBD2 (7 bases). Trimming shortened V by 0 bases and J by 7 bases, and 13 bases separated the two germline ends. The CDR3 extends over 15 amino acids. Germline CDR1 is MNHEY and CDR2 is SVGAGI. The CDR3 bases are TGTGCCAGCAGTTACTCGCTTGGGGGGGCGAATGAGCAGTTCTTC. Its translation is CASSYSLGGANEQFF.

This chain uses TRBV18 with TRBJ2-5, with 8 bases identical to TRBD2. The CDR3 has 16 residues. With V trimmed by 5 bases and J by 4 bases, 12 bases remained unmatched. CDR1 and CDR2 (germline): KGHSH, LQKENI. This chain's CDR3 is CASSTNPGLVRETQYF. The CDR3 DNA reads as TGTGCCAGCTCAACCAACCCGGGACTAGTTCGAGAGACCCAGTACTTC.

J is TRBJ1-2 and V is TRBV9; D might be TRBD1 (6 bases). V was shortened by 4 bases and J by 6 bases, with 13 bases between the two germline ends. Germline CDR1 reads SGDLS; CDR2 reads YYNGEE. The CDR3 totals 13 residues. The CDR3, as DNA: TGTGCCAGCAGCACCGGGACATCTAATGGCTACACCTTC. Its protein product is CASSTGTSNGYTF.

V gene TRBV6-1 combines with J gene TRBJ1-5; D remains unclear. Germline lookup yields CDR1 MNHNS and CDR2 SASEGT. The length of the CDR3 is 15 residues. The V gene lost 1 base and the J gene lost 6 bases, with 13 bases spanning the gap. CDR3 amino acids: CASSEGAMGSQPQHF. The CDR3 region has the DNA TGTGCCAGCAGTGAAGGTGCGATGGGGAGTCAGCCCCAGCATTTT.

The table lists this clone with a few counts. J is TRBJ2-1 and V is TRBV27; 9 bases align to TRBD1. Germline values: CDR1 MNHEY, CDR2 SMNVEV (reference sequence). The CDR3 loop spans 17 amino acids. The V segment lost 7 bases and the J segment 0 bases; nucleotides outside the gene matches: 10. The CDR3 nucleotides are TGTGCCAGCACCGGGGACAGGGTAAAGAGCTCCTACAATGAGCAGTTCTTC. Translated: CASTGDRVKSSYNEQFF.

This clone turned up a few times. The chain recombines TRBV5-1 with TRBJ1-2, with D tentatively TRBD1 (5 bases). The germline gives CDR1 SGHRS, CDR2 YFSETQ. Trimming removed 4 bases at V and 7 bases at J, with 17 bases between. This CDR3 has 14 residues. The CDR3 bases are TGCGCCAGCAGCCAAACCCACGGAACAGGTGGCTACACCTTC. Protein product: CASSQTHGTGGYTF.

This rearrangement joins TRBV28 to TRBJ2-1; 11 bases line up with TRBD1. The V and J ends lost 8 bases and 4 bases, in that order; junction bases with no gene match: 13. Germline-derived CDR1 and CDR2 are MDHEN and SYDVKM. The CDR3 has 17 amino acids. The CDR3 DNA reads TGTGCCAGCGCGAGGGACAGGGGGGGCGTCTGGTACAATGAGCAGTTCTTC. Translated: CASARDRGGVWYNEQFF. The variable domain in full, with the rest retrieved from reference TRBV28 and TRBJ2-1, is DVKVTQSSRYLVKRTGEKVFLECVQDMDHENMFWYRQDPGLGLRLIYFSYDVKMKEKGDIPEGYSVSREKKERFSLILESASTNQTSMYLCASARDRGGVWYNEQFFGPGTRLTVL.

In DNA, the CDR3 is TGTGCCAGCAGATCGACAGGGTACTACGAGCAGTACTTC. Its translation: CASRSTGYYEQYF. This rearrangement joins TRBV6-5 to TRBJ2-7; 7 bases are a match to TRBD1. From germline, CDR1 is MNHEY and CDR2 SVGAGI. The CDR3 runs to 13 residues. The trim removed 6 bases at V and 3 bases at J, leaving 5 bases unmatched.

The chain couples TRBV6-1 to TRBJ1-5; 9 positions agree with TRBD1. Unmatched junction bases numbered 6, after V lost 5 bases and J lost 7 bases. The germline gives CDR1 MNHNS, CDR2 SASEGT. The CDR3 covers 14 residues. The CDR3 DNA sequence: TGTGCCAGCAGTCGGACAGGGGTCGGCCAGCCCCAGCATTTT. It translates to CASSRTGVGQPQHF.